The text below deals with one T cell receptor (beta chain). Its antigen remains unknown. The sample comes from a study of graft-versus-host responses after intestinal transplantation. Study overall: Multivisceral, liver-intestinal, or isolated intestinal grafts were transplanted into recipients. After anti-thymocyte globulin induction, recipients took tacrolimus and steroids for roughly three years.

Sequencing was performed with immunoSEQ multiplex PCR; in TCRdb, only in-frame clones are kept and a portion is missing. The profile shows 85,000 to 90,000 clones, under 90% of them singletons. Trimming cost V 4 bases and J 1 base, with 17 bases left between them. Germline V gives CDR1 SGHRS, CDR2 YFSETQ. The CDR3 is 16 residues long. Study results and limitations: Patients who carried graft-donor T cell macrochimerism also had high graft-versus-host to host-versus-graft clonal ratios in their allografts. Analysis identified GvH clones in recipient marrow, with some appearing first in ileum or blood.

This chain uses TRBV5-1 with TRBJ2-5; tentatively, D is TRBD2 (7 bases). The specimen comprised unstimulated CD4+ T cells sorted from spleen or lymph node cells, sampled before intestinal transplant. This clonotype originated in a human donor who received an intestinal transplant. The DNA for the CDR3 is TGCGCCAGCAGCGGGGGCGCTAGCGGAACCCAAGAGACCCAGTACTTC. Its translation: CASSGGASGTQETQYF.